The 29 T cell receptor beta chains presented below share a single source sample, sequenced in a study of T cells in Graves' hyperthyroidism and ophthalmopathy. TCR beta CDR3 sequences were amplified from RNA transcripts. The primer set for the first-round RT-PCR of the TCR CDR3 was HTBI. One entry per CDR3 protein, called by TCRdb with MiXCR from the multiplex PCR reads. The profile shows 400,000 or so distinct CDR3 sequences, over 12% of them singletons. The sample consisted of blood. The receptors derive from a man over 45 with Graves' ophthalmopathy.

The chain carries TRBV24-1 and TRBJ1-2, with no clear D. This CDR3 is 17 amino acids long. V was pared by 4 bases and J by 3 bases, with 20 bases between. Germline CDR1 KGHDR, CDR2 SFDVKD. Here the CDR3 DNA reads TGTGCCACCAGTGACCCCGCGGACTCAATCGGGTACTATGGCTACACCTTC. It encodes CATSDPADSIGYYGYTF.

This clonotype was found a few times. The chain couples TRBV29-1 to TRBJ1-2, with D possibly being TRBD1 (6 bases). V shed 2 bases and J shed 2 bases, with 12 bases lying between them. CDR3 size: 14 residues. Germline V gene data show CDR1 as SQVTM and CDR2 as ANQGSEA. CDR3 DNA: TGCAGCGTTGAAATTCGGACAGACAACTATGGCTACACCTTC. This gives the protein CSVEIRTDNYGYTF. Variable domain in full (rest from reference TRBV29-1 and TRBJ1-2): SAVISQKPSRDICQRGTSLTIQCQVDSQVTMMFWYRQQPGQSLTLIATANQGSEATYESGFVIDKFPISRPNLTFSTLTVSNMSPEDSSIYLCSVEIRTDNYGYTFGSGTRLTVV.

The rearrangement links TRBV29-1 to TRBJ2-1, with D uncertain. The germline V gene encodes CDR1 SQVTM and CDR2 ANQGSEA. Trimming took off 4 bases at V and 7 bases at J, with 17 bases between the two ends. There are 14 residues in the CDR3. This CDR3 is CSVGAIGARNEQFF. In nucleotides, the CDR3 is TGCAGCGTTGGAGCCATTGGTGCGAGGAATGAGCAGTTCTTC.

This clonotype occurred a few times. The chain is built from TRBV20-1 and TRBJ2-1, with 7 bases identical to TRBD2. The CDR3 consists of 15 residues. The germline V gene encodes CDR1 DFQATT and CDR2 SNEGSKA (reference sequence). V shed 6 bases and J 2 bases; nucleotides not matched to a gene: 10. CDR3 in DNA: TGCAGTGCCAAAACGGCCAGCGGGACCTACAATGAGCAGTTCTTC. It specifies CSAKTASGTYNEQFF.

This chain connects TRBV29-1 to TRBJ1-5; D might be TRBD1 (6 bases). The V gene lost 4 bases and the J gene lost 6 bases, with 19 bases spanning the gap. CDR3 length: 15 residues. CDR1 is SQVTM, CDR2 ANQGSEA, per germline. The CDR3 nucleotides read TGCAGCGTTGTCCCCGATGGGGGGCCCGGTCAGCCCCAGCATTTT. It codes for CSVVPDGGPGQPQHF.

Only a few counts were recorded for this clonotype. The chain combines TRBV30 with TRBJ2-3; 8 bases align to TRBD2. The CDR3 is 15 residues long. The germline V gene has CDR1 GTSNPN and CDR2 SVGIG (reference sequence). Germline trimming cut 5 bases from V and 4 bases from J; bases unmatched to any gene: 11. CDR3 protein: CAWARGAGVADTQYF. CDR3 in DNA: TGTGCCTGGGCCAGGGGAGCGGGAGTTGCAGATACGCAGTATTTT.

V gene TRBV28 combines with J gene TRBJ1-2; TRBD1 aligns across 9 bases. Germline V CDR1 and CDR2: MDHEN, SYDVKM. J gave up 3 bases and V 6 bases, and 5 bases lay outside the gene matches. The CDR3 is made up of 14 amino acids. CDR3 amino acids: CASRDRTGDYGYTF. The CDR3 DNA sequence: TGTGCCAGCAGAGACCGGACAGGGGACTATGGCTACACCTTC.

The chain's CDR3 is CASSLEGSAYEQYF. CDR3 DNA: TGTGCCAGCAGCTTAGAGGGATCGGCCTACGAGCAGTACTTC. The rearrangement links TRBV7-2 to TRBJ2-7; no clear D. Germline V gene data show CDR1 as SGHTA and CDR2 as FQGNSA. The V gene lost 1 base and the J gene lost 2 bases, with 9 bases spanning the gap. This CDR3 comprises 14 residues.

This clonotype was seen a handful of times. This chain connects TRBV4-2 to TRBJ2-7; 11 bases agree with TRBD2. The CDR3 covers 17 residues. V shed 0 bases, J shed 3 bases, and the junction held 7 bases outside the gene matches. Germline-derived CDR1 and CDR2 are LGHNA and YNFKEQ. Here the CDR3 DNA reads TGTGCCAGCAGCCAAGATAGTCTAGCGGGAGGAGTCTACGAGCAGTACTTC. As protein: CASSQDSLAGGVYEQYF.

V usage is TRBV6-1 and J usage is TRBJ1-4, with D possibly being TRBD1 (6 bases). CDR3 length equals 18 residues. Germline values: CDR1 MNHNS, CDR2 SASEGT. The germline V and J ends were trimmed by 6 bases and 0 bases, with 20 bases remaining between them. CDR3: CASSLTGIRLATNEKLFF. The CDR3 DNA reads as TGTGCCAGCAGCCTTACAGGGATTCGCCTTGCAACTAATGAAAAACTGTTTTTT.

This clonotype was picked up many times. This sequence joins TRBV11-2 and TRBJ2-1; D perhaps matches TRBD2 (5 bases). Looked up from germline, CDR1 is SGHAT and CDR2 is FQNNGV. CDR3 length equals 17 residues. V lost 5 bases, J lost 0 bases, and 17 bases lay in between. The CDR3 sequence is CASSLRGTSSSYNEQFF. CDR3 nucleotides: TGTGCCAGCAGCCTCCGGGGTACCTCAAGCTCCTACAATGAGCAGTTCTTC.

In its sample, this clonotype was seen a few times. The chain uses TRBV2 and TRBJ1-1; D is ambiguous. The germline V and J ends were trimmed by 5 bases and 6 bases, with 16 bases remaining between them. Germline assignment: CDR1 SNHLY and CDR2 FYNNEI. CDR3 length: 14 amino acids. The CDR3 is CASSLSGSPAEAFF. In DNA form, the CDR3 reads TGTGCCAGCAGTTTGTCCGGCAGCCCCGCTGAAGCTTTCTTT.

In this sample, this clonotype turned up many times. The V call is TRBV20-1, the J call TRBJ2-7; no definite D call. Germline loops: CDR1 DFQATT, CDR2 SNEGSKA (reference sequence). This CDR3 spans 15 amino acids. Trimming removed 0 bases from V and 5 bases from J, with 17 bases in between. The CDR3 spells CSARDRPQFLDEQYF. The DNA of the CDR3 is TGCAGTGCTAGAGATCGGCCCCAGTTCTTAGACGAGCAGTACTTC.

V is TRBV29-1 and J is TRBJ2-1; 9 nucleotides align to TRBD1. Losses at the gene ends were 5 bases for V and 13 bases for J; bases not matched to a gene: 9. The CDR3 spans 12 residues. From germline, CDR1 is SQVTM and CDR2 ANQGSEA. CDR3 loop: CSVHTGGAEQFF. CDR3 nucleotides: TGCAGCGTTCACACAGGGGGCGCCGAACAGTTCTTC.

The gene calls are TRBV10-3 and TRBJ2-1; no clear D gene. The CDR3 has 10 residues. Looked up from germline, CDR1 is ENHRY and CDR2 is SYGVKD. The V end was cut by 8 bases, the J end by 6 bases, with 5 bases between. Here the CDR3 DNA reads TGTGCCATCGGGCCCAATGAGCAGTTCTTC. Its translation is CAIGPNEQFF.

Points on this clonotype: The junction shows a germline mismatch at one end, possibly a read error. The rearrangement uses TRBV6-5 and TRBJ2-1; TRBD2 matches at 8 bases. The DNA end is a closer match to TRBJ2-7, so the J assignment may be wrong. The CDR3 is 14 residues long. Germline V lookup: CDR1 MNHEY, CDR2 SVGAGI. CDR3 in DNA: TGTGCAAGCAAGGCAGCGGGAGTTCTTAATGAGCAGTACTTC. Translation gives CASKAAGVLNEQYF.

This clonotype was recorded at least ten times. V usage is TRBV3-1 and J usage is TRBJ1-5; D may be TRBD1 (5 bases). Looked up from germline, CDR1 is LGHDT and CDR2 is YNNKEL (reference sequence). Trimming took 0 bases from V and 4 from J, leaving 10 bases between them. This CDR3 has 15 residues. Written as DNA, the CDR3 is TGTGCCAGCAGCCAAGACGCGACAGAGAATCAGCCCCAGCATTTT. As protein: CASSQDATENQPQHF.

The V and J genes are TRBV14 and TRBJ2-2; tentative D call: TRBD2 (6 bases). Germline assignment: CDR1 SGHDN and CDR2 FVKESK. V dropped 0 bases and J dropped 7 bases, with 12 bases sitting between them. The CDR3 length is 15 residues. CDR3 DNA: TGTGCCAGCAGCCAAGAGACTAGTCTAGGCGGGGAGCTGTTTTTT. Its protein is CASSQETSLGGELFF.

As concerns this clonotype: The germline gene is not matched at one end of the junction; a read error may be the cause. The chain recombines TRBV5-1 with TRBJ1-1; TRBD1 might be the D (5 bases). CDR3 size: 17 residues. Per germline, CDR1 SGHRS and CDR2 YFSETQ. The CDR3 spells CASSLMGRPKGNTETFF. In DNA, the CDR3 is TGCGCCAGCAGCTTGATGGGACGTCCAAAGGGGAACACTGAAACTTTCTTT.

This clonotype was counted ten times or more. The chain employs TRBV18 and TRBJ1-5; D not resolved. Deletions cut 8 bases from V and 0 bases from J, with 11 bases between. This CDR3 has 14 residues. CDR1 and CDR2 (germline): KGHSH, LQKENI. The CDR3 sequence is CASADGGSNQPQHF. In nucleotides, the CDR3 is TGTGCCAGCGCAGACGGAGGTAGCAATCAGCCCCAGCATTTT.

The V gene is TRBV3-1, the J gene TRBJ1-4; D is uncertain. Per germline, CDR1 LGHDT and CDR2 YNNKEL (reference sequence). V lost 4 bases and J 5 bases, leaving 14 bases between the germline ends. CDR3 length equals 15 residues. The DNA for the CDR3 is TGTGCCAGCAGCCGGGAGGGCAGCGAGAATGAAAAACTGTTTTTT. The encoded protein is CASSREGSENEKLFF. The whole variable domain, remainder taken from reference TRBV3-1 and TRBJ1-4, is DTAVSQTPKYLVTQMGNDKSIKCEQNLGHDTMYWYKQDSKKFLKIMFSYNNKELIINETVPNRFSPKSPDKAHLNLHINSLELGDSAVYFCASSREGSENEKLFFGSGTQLSVL.

This clonotype was counted many times. The rearrangement joins TRBV5-1 to TRBJ1-5; the match to TRBD1 covers 7 bases. Germline trimming cut 8 bases from V and 0 bases from J; bases unmatched to any gene: 8. CDR3 length: 15 amino acids. The germline gives CDR1 SGHRS, CDR2 YFSETQ. CDR3: CASSSTGDSNQPQHF. The CDR3 region has the DNA TGCGCCAGTTCGAGCACAGGGGATAGCAATCAGCCCCAGCATTTT. The full variable domain, in which reference TRBV5-1 and TRBJ1-5 provide the parts outside the CDR3, is KAGVTQTPRYLIKTRGQQVTLSCSPISGHRSVSWYQQTPGQGLQFLFEYFSETQRNKGNFPGRFSGRQFSNSRSEMNVSTLELGDSALYLCASSSTGDSNQPQHFGDGTRLSIL.

The chain joins TRBV2 to TRBJ1-4; 10 nucleotides line up with TRBD1. This CDR3 region has 15 residues. CDR1 is SNHLY and CDR2 is FYNNEI in the germline V gene. V lost 8 bases to trimming and J lost 7 bases; unmatched junction nucleotides: 10. The CDR3 DNA follows: TGTGCCAGCGAGAGACAGGGGGCATTTGGTGAAAAACTGTTTTTT. Translating gives CASERQGAFGEKLFF.

The rearrangement links TRBV4-1 to TRBJ2-3; D gene uncertain. In germline, CDR1 is MGHRA, CDR2 YSYEKL. The ends were cut back, 6 bases at V and 3 bases at J, with 25 bases in the middle. The CDR3 consists of 18 residues. The CDR3 nucleotides read TGCGCCAGCAGAGCATCGATCAGCACTCCAGTTAGGACAGATACGCAGTATTTT. It is translated as CASRASISTPVRTDTQYF.

Ten or more counts support this clonotype. The rearrangement uses TRBV5-1 and TRBJ2-1; 14 bases are a match to TRBD2. Germline-derived CDR1 and CDR2 are SGHRS and YFSETQ. V was pared by 4 bases and J by 1 base, with 13 bases of the junction left unmatched. This CDR3 is built from 20 residues. CDR3 bases: TGCGCCAGCAGCCAGGGACTAGCGGGAGAGCCGGATCCATCCTACAATGAGCAGTTCTTC. Residues: CASSQGLAGEPDPSYNEQFF. Combining the CDR3 with reference TRBV5-1 and TRBJ2-1 gives the whole variable domain KAGVTQTPRYLIKTRGQQVTLSCSPISGHRSVSWYQQTPGQGLQFLFEYFSETQRNKGNFPGRFSGRQFSNSRSEMNVSTLELGDSALYLCASSQGLAGEPDPSYNEQFFGPGTRLTVL.

This clonotype was recorded at least ten times. This sequence joins TRBV24-1 and TRBJ2-1; 7 bases match TRBD1. The CDR3 extends over 17 amino acids. Looked up from germline, CDR1 is KGHDR and CDR2 is SFDVKD. V lost 2 bases, J lost 3 bases, and 9 bases stayed unmatched. The CDR3 bases are TGTGCCACCAGTGATTCCCCAGGGGGTTCACGCTACAATGAGCAGTTCTTC. It translates to CATSDSPGGSRYNEQFF.

This clonotype occurred many times. V gene TRBV3-1 combines with J gene TRBJ2-5, with 12 bases identical to TRBD2. Trimming at V came to 2 bases and at J to 1 base, leaving 5 bases not matched to a gene. Germline CDR1 LGHDT, CDR2 YNNKEL (reference sequence). The CDR3 is made up of 17 amino acids. The DNA of the CDR3 is TGTGCCAGCAGCCAACCTCAGGGACTAGCGGGCCAAGAGACCCAGTACTTC. This translates into CASSQPQGLAGQETQYF.

V gene TRBV5-1 combines with J gene TRBJ2-7, with a tentative D call TRBD1 (5 bases). V was trimmed by 2 bases and J by 6 bases, leaving 15 bases between them. In germline, CDR1 is SGHRS, CDR2 YFSETQ. The CDR3 totals 14 residues. CDR3 coding DNA: TGCGCCAGCAGCTTAATCACCCAGGGTAGCGAGCAGTACTTC. This encodes CASSLITQGSEQYF.

This clonotype was counted at least ten times. J is TRBJ2-7 and V is TRBV19; tentative D call: TRBD2 (5 bases). Germline lookup yields CDR1 LNHDA and CDR2 SQIVND (reference sequence). V lost 5 bases, J lost 0 bases, and 14 bases lay in between. This CDR3 is built from 15 residues. Here the CDR3 reads CASSVAEGSSYEQYF. The CDR3 DNA is TGTGCCAGTAGTGTCGCCGAGGGTAGCTCCTACGAGCAGTACTTC.